The clone carrying this T cell receptor beta chain showed up many times. What it binds is unknown. The entry originates in a study of blood T cells in healthy people across ages. Whole-study context: Researchers report that template switching captured about one barcoded beta molecule per two T cells. Whole-study findings and limits: Long-lived donors exceeded aged donors in naive CD4+ cells and diversity.

Using a J-beta primer mix together with a sample-barcoded 5' primer, a second PCR was run for roughly 6 to 11 cycles. Tagging of each cDNA molecule was performed by a template-switch adaptor with 12 random nucleotides. Each CDR3 protein is one row after TCRdb ran MiXCR on the 5' RACE reads. The profile shows some 1.5 million distinct CDR3 sequences, 28% of them singletons. Per the germline V gene, CDR1 is SQVTM and CDR2 is ANQGSEA. V was shortened by 3 bases and J by 1 base, with 9 bases between the two germline ends. The CDR3 sequence is 13 residues long. The TCR comes from a woman aged 30 to 39 in good health. Material for sequencing was blood. The gene calls are TRBV29-1 and TRBJ2-5, with D hard to call. The CDR3 loop is CSVDAPFQETQYF. In DNA, the CDR3 is TGCAGCGTTGACGCACCTTTCCAAGAGACCCAGTACTTC.